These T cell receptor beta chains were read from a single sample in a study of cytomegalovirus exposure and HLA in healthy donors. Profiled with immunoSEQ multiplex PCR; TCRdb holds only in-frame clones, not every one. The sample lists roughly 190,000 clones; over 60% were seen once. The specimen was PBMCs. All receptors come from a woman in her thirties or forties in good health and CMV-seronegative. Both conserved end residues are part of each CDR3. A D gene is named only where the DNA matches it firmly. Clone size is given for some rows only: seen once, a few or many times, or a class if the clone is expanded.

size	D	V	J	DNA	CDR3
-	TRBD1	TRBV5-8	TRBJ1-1	TGTGCCAGCAGCTTGTGGTCGGGGACAGGTGTCAGTAGGACTGAAGCTTTCTTT	CASSLWSGTGVSRTEAFF
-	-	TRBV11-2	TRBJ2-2	TGTGCCAGCAGCCGTAACAGCCTTCCCGGGGAGCTGTTTTTT	CASSRNSLPGELFF
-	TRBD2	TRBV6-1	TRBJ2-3	TGTGCCAGCAGTGAAGCCGGGGGGGTTGGAGATACGCAGTATTTT	CASSEAGGVGDTQYF
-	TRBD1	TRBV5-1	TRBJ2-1	TGCGCCAGCAGCTTGGCGGGACAGTGGGATGAGCAGTTCTTC	CASSLAGQWDEQFF
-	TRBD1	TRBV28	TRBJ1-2	TGTGCCAGCAGAACAGGGGGCCCTCATGGCTACACCTTC	CASRTGGPHGYTF
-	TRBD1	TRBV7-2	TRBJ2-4	TGTGCCAGCAGCACAGCTGGGACAGGGGGAAACATTCAGTACTTC	CASSTAGTGGNIQYF
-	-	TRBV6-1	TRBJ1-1	TGTGCCAGCACCGCACGGGGGGGAGTGACAACTGAAGCTTTCTTT	CASTARGGVTTEAFF
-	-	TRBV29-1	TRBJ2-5	TGCAGCGTTGAAGGGCAGGGAGAGACCCAGTACTTC	CSVEGQGETQYF
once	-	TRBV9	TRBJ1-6	TGTGCCAGCAGCCTCTCGACAGAAAATTCACCCCTCCACTTT	CASSLSTENSPLHF
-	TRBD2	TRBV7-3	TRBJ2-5	TGTGCCAGCAGTCTAGGGGGGCTAGCGGGAGAGACCCAGTACTTC	CASSLGGLAGETQYF
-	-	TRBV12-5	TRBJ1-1	TGTGCTAGTGGTTTGGCCCCCCGGGGGGGTGTGTTTAGGACTGAAGCTTTCTTT	CASGLAPRGGVFRTEAFF
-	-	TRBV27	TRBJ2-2	TGTGCCAGCAGTTTAAGGCGGTTGACCGGGGAGCTGTTTTTT	CASSLRRLTGELFF
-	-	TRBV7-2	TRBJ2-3	TGTGCCAGCAGCTTAGTGGGACTTTCGCCGGGATCCACAGATACGCAGTATTTT	CASSLVGLSPGSTDTQYF
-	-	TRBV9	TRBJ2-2	TGTGCCAGCAGCGTAGATCCAGGGCTATTAACCGGGGAGCTGTTTTTT	CASSVDPGLLTGELFF
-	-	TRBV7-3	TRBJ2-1	TGTGCCAGCAGCTTGGCAGGGCAGGATGAGCAGTTCTTC	CASSLAGQDEQFF
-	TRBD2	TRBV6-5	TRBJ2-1	TGTGCCAGCAGTTCTAGCGGGAGCTCCTACAATGAGCAGTTCTTC	CASSSSGSSYNEQFF
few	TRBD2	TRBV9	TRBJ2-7	TGTGCCAGCAGCCCAAGGACTAGCGGGAGTAAGTACGAGCAGTACTTC	CASSPRTSGSKYEQYF
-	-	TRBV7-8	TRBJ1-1	TGTGCCAGCAGGCACGGGGGGGTCACTGAAGCTTTCTTT	CASRHGGVTEAFF
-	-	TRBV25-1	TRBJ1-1	TGTGCCAGCAAAGCCCTCCCCAACACTGAAGCTTTCTTT	CASKALPNTEAFF
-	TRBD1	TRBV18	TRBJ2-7	TGTGCCAGCTCACCAGCCGGGACAGGGAGCTCCTACGAGCAGTACTTC	CASSPAGTGSSYEQYF
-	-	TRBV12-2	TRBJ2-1	TGTGCAAGTCGCTTAATACTCCCTGGACAGTCGAGCTCCTACAATGAGCAGTTCTTC	CASRLILPGQSSSYNEQFF
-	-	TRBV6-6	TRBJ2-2	TGTGCCAGCAGTTACTACAGGGTAGGGAGCACCGGGGAGCCGTTTTTT	CASSYYRVGSTGEPFF
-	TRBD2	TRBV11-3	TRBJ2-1	TGTGCCACTAGGACTAGCGGGAATGAGCAGTTCTTC	CATRTSGNEQFF
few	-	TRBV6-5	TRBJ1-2	TGTGCCAGCAGTTACTCGAGACTTGTACTGGGTGGCTACACCTTC	CASSYSRLVLGGYTF
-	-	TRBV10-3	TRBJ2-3	TGTGCCACCTCAATCAGGGACACAGATACGCAGTATTTT	CATSIRDTDTQYF
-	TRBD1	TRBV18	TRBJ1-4	TGTGCCAGCTCACCACTGGGACAGCGAAATGAAAAACTGTTTTTT	CASSPLGQRNEKLFF
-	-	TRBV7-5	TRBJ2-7	TGTGTCAGAAGCTTAGTTCCACTCCGGCGGGGAAGCGAGCAGTACTTC	CVRSLVPLRRGSEQYF
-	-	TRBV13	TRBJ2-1	TGTGCCAGCAGCTTAGGGGACAAACCATACAATGAGCAGTTCTTC	CASSLGDKPYNEQFF
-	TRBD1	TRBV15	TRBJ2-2	TGTGCCACCAGCAGAGAACAGGGGGCGGTGGCCGGGGAGCTGTTTTTT	CATSREQGAVAGELFF
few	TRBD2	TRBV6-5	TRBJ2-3	TGTGCCAGCAGTTACTTAGCGGGTCCCAAGGATACGCAGTATTTT	CASSYLAGPKDTQYF
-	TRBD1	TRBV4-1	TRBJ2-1	TGCGCCAGCAGCCTAGACTACCGGGACAGGGTCAATGAGCAGTTCTTC	CASSLDYRDRVNEQFF
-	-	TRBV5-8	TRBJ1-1	TGTGCCAGCAGCCCTTTCCTCCAGGGGTTGGACACTGAAGCTTTCTTT	CASSPFLQGLDTEAFF
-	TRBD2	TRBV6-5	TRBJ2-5	TGTGCCAGCAGAGACGGACTAGCCGGGGGGACCCAGTACTTC	CASRDGLAGGTQYF
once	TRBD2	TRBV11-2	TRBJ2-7	TGTGCCAGCAGCTTAGCGCTGACTAGCGGTACCTACGAGCAGTACTTC	CASSLALTSGTYEQYF
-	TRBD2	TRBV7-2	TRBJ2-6	TGTGCCAGCAGCTTAACGCCTACGCGGGAGGGCCTAACTTTC	CASSLTPTREGLTF
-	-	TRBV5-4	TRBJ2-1	TGTGCCAGCAGCTTGGACTACACCAATGAGCAGTTCTTC	CASSLDYTNEQFF
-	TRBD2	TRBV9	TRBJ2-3	TGTGCCAGCAGCAAGACTAGCGGGAGGCCCCCGCTAGAGGAGGCGCAGTATTTT	CASSKTSGRPPLEEAQYF
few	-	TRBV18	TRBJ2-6	TGTGCCAGCTCACCATCAGTGGTCTCTGGGGCCAACGTCCTGACTTTC	CASSPSVVSGANVLTF
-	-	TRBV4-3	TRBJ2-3	TGCGCCAGCAGCCAAGAGAGGTCCCAAGTTTACACGCAGTATTTT	CASSQERSQVYTQYF
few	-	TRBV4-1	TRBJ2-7	TGCGCCAGCAGCCAAGTTCAGGGTTCCTACGAGCAGTACTTC	CASSQVQGSYEQYF
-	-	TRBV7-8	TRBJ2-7	TGTGCCAGCAGCTTATTCTCCAGCCCAGGGTACGAGCAGTACTTC	CASSLFSSPGYEQYF
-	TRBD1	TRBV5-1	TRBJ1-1	TGCGCCAGCAGCTTGGCCTGGCAGGGGGCGGGCACTGAAGCTTTCTTT	CASSLAWQGAGTEAFF
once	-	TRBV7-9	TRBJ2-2	TGTTCCAGACAGACGACCGGGGAGCTGTTTTTT	CSRQTTGELFF
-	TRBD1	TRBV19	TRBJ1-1	TGTGCCAGTAGTGAGAGGGGGCCTAGAGCTTTCTTT	CASSERGPRAFF
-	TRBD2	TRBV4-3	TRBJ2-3	TGCGCCAGCAGCCAAGCCGGGACTAACACAGATACGCAGTATTTT	CASSQAGTNTDTQYF